This section outlines one TCR beta chain sequence together with its context. Its antigen remains unidentified. No base qualities exist here, and no much larger clone lies one base off it. This entry belongs to a study of a mutant IDH1 vaccine in newly diagnosed glioma (dated by TCRdb to about 2021). Context from the whole study: Of the approximately 33 treated patients, about 60% were male and around 40% were female, and the mean age was roughly 38 years. Peripheral blood was drawn at six visits: V03 (baseline), V05, V07, V10, V12 and V13. Before enrollment, patients had received standard therapy of radiotherapy alone, temozolomide alone, or radiochemotherapy with temozolomide; most received the combination. For exploratory analyses, roughly 25 treated patients had longitudinal TCRB deep sequencing done wherever samples were available.

The paper's findings and limits, for the study overall: The authors stated that sample limitations prevented analyses of patient blood samples from being reproduced. No apparent relationship was observed between pseudoprogression and alterations in the top peripheral T cell clonotypes detected by TCRB sequencing. Selection of PBMC samples for TCRB deep sequencing was based on availability. Vaccine-induced immune responses across multiple MHC alleles were detected in 93.3% of patients.

Per the germline V gene, SGHTA is the CDR1 and FQGNSA is the CDR2. The germline ends are 13 bases apart after V is trimmed by 1 base and J by 4 bases. The cysteine opens and the phenylalanine closes a CDR3 of 15 amino acids. Only the CDR3 DNA stays, 45 bases, in frame from base 1. Preparation of the library involved the immunoSEQ multiplex PCR assay. Following the manufacturer's protocol, the hsTCRB Kit was used to amplify rearranged TCR beta chain sequences. An Illumina MiSeq was used to sequence the TCRB libraries. The published analysis was carried out like this. The kit vendor's proprietary platform handled demultiplexing, trimming and gene mapping. Not all clones reach the TCRdb copy of this immuneACCESS table, which keeps in-frame sequences only. Checked studies attribute under half of the gap to unresolved V genes and leave the rest unexplained. Clonal size and the V and J genes are those of that table, whereas D and trimming came from the DNA. The sample has about 70,000 clones on record, over 70% of them singletons. The top ten clones comprise 4.6% of the sample.

The time point label of this sample denotes: baseline, week 1 (first vaccination visit). What the treatment or condition label conveys for this sample: pre-vaccination baseline after standard-of-care therapy. Donors had newly diagnosed WHO grade 3 or 4 IDH1-mutant astrocytomas with loss of nuclear ATRX. The samples were drawn from NOA16, a multicentre, single-arm, open-label phase I trial in Germany that tested a mutant IDH1 peptide vaccine in humans for the first time. For immunogenicity testing, the blood drawn at visit V03 was used as the baseline sample. Genomic DNA for TCRB sequencing was extracted from EDTA blood using the DNeasy Blood and Tissue Kit.

The sequence joins TRBV7-2 to TRBJ1-1, with no confident D gene call. Sample: peripheral blood mononuclear cells (PBMCs), taken from a glioma patient treated with radiotherapy, temozolomide or both. This TCR was sampled from a woman aged 18-29 years with glioma. Some clones in this sample may be carry-over from other donors' samples. CDR3 protein: CASSLVSSPSTEAFF. The bases read TGTGCCAGCAGCTTAGTATCGTCTCCTTCCACTGAAGCTTTCTTT.